A selection of T cell receptor beta chains follows, all from one sample in a study of blood T cell repertoires in COVID-19. Clones were sequenced by immunoSEQ multiplex PCR, and TCRdb holds only the in-frame ones, with some missing. Here the sample spans about 73,000 clones, approximately 90% being singletons. The source material was peripheral blood. These TCRs come from a woman aged 18-30 years with acute or convalescent COVID-19. The CDR3 runs from the conserved cysteine through the conserved F or W. Rows may omit the clone size; those that give it use once, few, many or a size class.

clone_size: .
j_call: TRBJ2-1
v_call: TRBV7-9
cdr3_aa: CASSLGLGGEQFF

clone_size: few
j_call: TRBJ2-7
v_call: TRBV3-1/TRBV3-2
cdr3_aa: CASSQDIGYEQYF

clone_size: .
j_call: TRBJ2-1
v_call: TRBV20-1
cdr3_aa: CSASVPGYNEQFF

clone_size: once
j_call: TRBJ1-1
v_call: TRBV11-2
cdr3_aa: CASSLARGNTEAFF

clone_size: .
j_call: TRBJ2-6
v_call: TRBV7-9
cdr3_aa: CASSGGGQRSGANVLTF

clone_size: .
j_call: TRBJ2-7
v_call: TRBV7-9
cdr3_aa: CASSLGHIIDHEQYF

clone_size: .
j_call: TRBJ2-5
v_call: TRBV5-1
cdr3_aa: CASTTGKGEVSTETQYF

clone_size: .
j_call: TRBJ1-2
v_call: TRBV30
cdr3_aa: CAWKRQGLNYGYTF

clone_size: .
j_call: TRBJ2-3
v_call: TRBV28
cdr3_aa: CASSSSGSYTDTQYF

clone_size: .
j_call: TRBJ2-2
v_call: TRBV4-1
cdr3_aa: CASSQSGSRGTGELFF

clone_size: .
j_call: TRBJ2-2
v_call: TRBV7-9
cdr3_aa: CASGGLAGANTGELFF

clone_size: .
j_call: TRBJ2-7
v_call: TRBV5-1
cdr3_aa: CASSWVGSSYEQYF

clone_size: few
j_call: TRBJ2-7
v_call: TRBV5-4
cdr3_aa: CASSPASGNHEQYF

clone_size: once
j_call: TRBJ1-1
v_call: TRBV25-1
cdr3_aa: CASSEQGITEAFF

clone_size: .
j_call: TRBJ1-1
v_call: TRBV9
cdr3_aa: CASSAVGIQGKNTEAFF

clone_size: .
j_call: TRBJ1-1
v_call: TRBV6-5
cdr3_aa: CASGRSGDTEAFF

clone_size: .
j_call: TRBJ1-5
v_call: TRBV2
cdr3_aa: CASSGGGAGQPQHF

clone_size: few
j_call: TRBJ2-1
v_call: TRBV14
cdr3_aa: CASSLMGLAGVNEQFF

clone_size: .
j_call: TRBJ1-3
v_call: TRBV7-9
cdr3_aa: CASSAGFSGNTIYF

clone_size: .
j_call: TRBJ1-1
v_call: TRBV30
cdr3_aa: CAWSVRRTPTEAFF

clone_size: .
j_call: TRBJ2-7
v_call: TRBV6-6
cdr3_aa: CASSHRDTSYEQYF

clone_size: .
j_call: TRBJ2-2
v_call: TRBV6-1
cdr3_aa: CASSEAAGRNTGELFF

clone_size: few
j_call: TRBJ1-3
v_call: TRBV5-4
cdr3_aa: CASSSDRAGNTIYF

clone_size: .
j_call: TRBJ1-3
v_call: TRBV3-1/TRBV3-2
cdr3_aa: CASSQWRQGGGGNTIYF

clone_size: .
j_call: TRBJ1-4
v_call: TRBV15
cdr3_aa: CATSRERSGTGFSRLFF

clone_size: .
j_call: TRBJ1-3
v_call: TRBV28
cdr3_aa: CASSLRRGGNTIYF

clone_size: .
j_call: TRBJ1-5
v_call: TRBV5-8
cdr3_aa: CASSLLRGSNQPQHF

clone_size: .
j_call: TRBJ1-4
v_call: TRBV6-5
cdr3_aa: CASTIEATNEKLFF

clone_size: .
j_call: TRBJ1-4
v_call: TRBV28
cdr3_aa: CASSFREGNEKLFF

clone_size: .
j_call: TRBJ1-1
v_call: TRBV6-5
cdr3_aa: CASRRGQANTEAFF

clone_size: .
j_call: TRBJ1-2
v_call: TRBV5-5
cdr3_aa: CASSFRNYGYTF

clone_size: .
j_call: TRBJ2-7
v_call: TRBV28
cdr3_aa: CASSLGGTGINEQYF

clone_size: .
j_call: TRBJ2-2
v_call: TRBV18
cdr3_aa: CASSGDRDTGELFF